The TCR beta chain described here comes from a study of glioma-infiltrating T cells. Study-level points and caveats: Non-neoplastic patients had below-expected tissue-blood divergence, while all gliomas exceeded expectation. Tissue and blood shared very few CDR3 sequences.

The V gene lost 5 bases and the J gene lost 0 bases, with 20 bases spanning the gap. The CDR3 runs 17 residues. Amplification of TCR alpha and beta CDR3 regions from RNA used iRepertoire nested multiplex PCR. TCRdb independently ran MiXCR on the multiplex PCR reads; one entry per CDR3 protein. The sample carries 35,000 to 45,000 distinct CDR3 sequences, about 20% recorded once. There are many counts of this clonotype. Its matching antigen is unknown. Sequencing used glioma tissue, nonneoplastic brain tissue, or PBMCs (not recorded which). The source of this sequence is a human donor with low-grade glioma or glioblastoma, undergoing nonglioma brain surgery, or in good health (not recorded which). V is TRBV12-3 or TRBV12-4 and J is TRBJ2-7; a weak D match, TRBD2 (6 bases). The CDR3, as DNA: TGTGCCAGCAGTCCTAGCCCGGGGACTCCAGGCTCCTACGAGCAGTACTTC. Its protein product is CASSPSPGTPGSYEQYF.